This is a list of T cell receptor beta chains from one sample in a study of a mutant IDH1 vaccine in newly diagnosed glioma. Method: immunoSEQ multiplex PCR; TCRdb's copy keeps in-frame clones and lacks some. The sample lists 25,000 to 40,000 clones, roughly 77% occurring once. These TCRs' antigens remain unknown. The specimen was PBMCs, collected from a glioma patient whose treatment included an IDH1 peptide vaccine. The receptors shown here come from a young man with glioma. Both conserved end residues are part of each CDR3. Each record gives: V gene, J gene, clone size, D gene, CDR3 length, CDR3 protein, CDR3 DNA. The D gene is left open where the match is weak. Rows may omit the clone size; those that give it use once, few, many or a size class.

TRBV5-1	TRBJ2-1	.	TRBD2	14	CASSWTSGNNEQFF	TGCGCCAGCAGCTGGACTAGCGGGAACAATGAGCAGTTCTTC
TRBV30	TRBJ2-7	.	TRBD2	13	CASGEGFSYEQYF	TGTGCCTCGGGGGAGGGTTTCTCCTACGAGCAGTACTTC
TRBV10-1	TRBJ1-4	.	.	17	CASSESNVGAPNEKLFF	TGCGCCAGCAGTGAGTCGAACGTGGGGGCGCCTAATGAAAAACTGTTTTTT
TRBV18	TRBJ1-4	.	.	16	CASSLQVGGVDEKLFF	TGTGCCAGCTCCCTCCAGGTGGGAGGAGTGGATGAAAAACTGTTTTTT
TRBV5-1	TRBJ2-3	.	.	12	CASSRTKDTQYF	TGCGCCAGCAGCCGCACGAAAGATACGCAGTATTTT
TRBV5-1	TRBJ1-1	.	.	14	CASSPLTMNTEAFF	TGCGCCAGCAGTCCATTGACCATGAACACTGAAGCTTTCTTT
TRBV6-5	TRBJ1-1	.	TRBD1	14	CASSGDRGITEAFF	TGTGCCAGCAGTGGGGACAGGGGAATCACTGAAGCTTTCTTT
TRBV10-1	TRBJ1-1	few	TRBD1	15	CASSPYRTGATEAFF	TGCGCCAGCAGCCCTTACAGGACAGGGGCCACTGAAGCTTTCTTT
TRBV5-6	TRBJ2-7	.	TRBD1	13	CASSLNRGYEQYF	TGTGCCAGCAGCTTAAACAGGGGCTACGAGCAGTACTTC
TRBV29-1	TRBJ1-5	.	TRBD1	13	CSVARGDGQPQHF	TGCAGCGTTGCCAGGGGGGACGGGCAGCCCCAGCATTTT
TRBV5-6	TRBJ1-1	.	.	15	CASSFGPRSYTEAFF	TGTGCCAGCAGCTTTGGGCCTCGAAGCTACACTGAAGCTTTCTTT
TRBV7-2	TRBJ2-1	.	.	14	CASRGPSVLFGQFF	TGTGCCAGCAGGGGGCCCTCAGTACTCTTCGGGCAGTTCTTC
TRBV7-9	TRBJ1-2	.	.	15	CASSSSGRVPYGYTF	TGTGCCAGCAGCTCCAGCGGCAGGGTCCCCTATGGCTACACCTTC
TRBV30	TRBJ1-3	.	TRBD1	15	CAWTIGDSSGNTIYF	TGTGCCTGGACCATCGGGGACAGCTCCGGAAACACCATATATTTT
TRBV28	TRBJ1-2	.	.	17	CASSPFRGRNLNYGYTF	TGTGCCAGCAGTCCATTTAGGGGACGGAACCTTAACTATGGCTACACCTTC
TRBV16	TRBJ1-1	few	.	12	CASSQSPRLAFF	TGTGCCAGCAGCCAATCGCCGAGGCTAGCTTTCTTT
TRBV5-4	TRBJ2-5	.	.	15	CASSLVGSGVKTQYF	TGTGCCAGCAGCTTGGTAGGTTCCGGTGTAAAGACCCAGTACTTC
TRBV11-1	TRBJ1-1	.	.	13	CASSSQTGTEAFF	TGTGCCAGCAGCTCGCAGACAGGCACTGAAGCTTTCTTT
TRBV7-9	TRBJ2-2	.	TRBD2	15	CASSWSGSLRGELFF	TGTGCCAGCAGCTGGAGCGGGAGTCTTAGGGGGGAGCTGTTTTTT
TRBV27	TRBJ1-4	.	.	17	CASSFGRWAATNEKLFF	TGTGCCAGCAGTTTCGGTCGCTGGGCAGCTACTAATGAAAAACTGTTTTTT
TRBV13	TRBJ2-3	.	TRBD1	15	CASMGTGGRTDTQYF	TGTGCCAGCATGGGGACAGGCGGCCGCACAGATACGCAGTATTTT
TRBV30	TRBJ1-5	.	TRBD1	17	CAWKGGTGRSGNQPQHF	TGTGCCTGGAAAGGAGGGACAGGGAGAAGTGGCAATCAGCCCCAGCATTTT
TRBV5-4	TRBJ1-1	.	TRBD1	16	CASSLDKQGASTEAFF	TGTGCCAGCAGCCTGGATAAACAGGGGGCGTCCACTGAAGCTTTCTTT
TRBV2	TRBJ1-3	.	.	15	CASSEAGAGGNTIYF	TGTGCCAGCAGTGAAGCGGGGGCGGGGGGAAACACCATATATTTT
TRBV28	TRBJ1-1	.	.	14	CASRNWDGGTEAFF	TGTGCCAGCAGGAACTGGGACGGTGGCACTGAAGCTTTCTTT
TRBV21-1	TRBJ2-7	once	.	16	CASSKAFRDLKGEQYF	TGTGCCAGCAGCAAAGCCTTCCGGGACCTTAAAGGGGAGCAGTACTTC
TRBV1	TRBJ2-2	.	.	14	CTSSQPLRTGELFF	TGCACCAGCAGCCAACCCTTGAGGACCGGGGAGCTGTTTTTT
TRBV14	TRBJ2-7	.	TRBD2	15	CASSGGGAEHYEQYF	TGTGCCAGCAGCGGCGGGGGGGCCGAACACTACGAGCAGTACTTC
TRBV6-5	TRBJ2-3	.	.	10	CASGRDTQYF	TGTGCCAGCGGAAGAGATACGCAGTATTTT
TRBV27	TRBJ2-2	.	TRBD2	16	CASSWGLAGYTGELFF	TGTGCCAGCAGTTGGGGACTAGCGGGGTACACCGGGGAGCTGTTTTTT
TRBV5-1	TRBJ2-7	.	TRBD1	15	CASSLAGTGTYEQYF	TGCGCCAGCAGCTTGGCCGGGACAGGGACCTACGAGCAGTACTTC
TRBV7-6	TRBJ2-7	.	.	15	CASSLEAKSSYEQYF	TGTGCCAGCAGCTTAGAGGCCAAAAGCTCCTACGAGCAGTACTTC
TRBV11-2	TRBJ2-7	.	.	15	CASSPLGGGSYEQYF	TGTGCCAGCAGCCCCCTCGGAGGCGGCTCCTACGAGCAGTACTTC
TRBV6-5	TRBJ1-3	.	.	14	CASSPTGTGNTIYF	TGTGCCAGCAGTCCTACAGGGACTGGAAACACCATATATTTT
TRBV5-1	TRBJ2-3	.	.	15	CASSLIRQSTDTQYF	TGCGCCAGCAGCTTGATAAGGCAGAGCACAGATACGCAGTATTTT
TRBV25-1	TRBJ1-4	.	.	14	CASSEAGYTEKLFF	TGTGCCAGCAGTGAAGCGGGGTATACTGAAAAACTGTTTTTT
TRBV14	TRBJ1-2	.	.	16	CASSQGGARPSYGYTF	TGTGCCAGCAGCCAAGGGGGGGCCCGGCCGAGTTATGGCTACACCTTC
TRBV5-1	TRBJ2-7	.	TRBD2	15	CASSAPPGGVYEQYF	TGCGCCAGCAGCGCCCCTCCGGGAGGGGTCTACGAGCAGTACTTC
TRBV7-9	TRBJ1-3	.	.	16	CASSFLGASSGNTIYF	TGTGCCAGCAGCTTTCTAGGGGCCAGCTCTGGAAACACCATATATTTT
TRBV4-1	TRBJ2-7	.	TRBD2	15	CASSQGGAGGYEQYF	TGCGCCAGCAGCCAAGGAGGAGCGGGAGGATACGAGCAGTACTTC
TRBV29-1	TRBJ1-4	.	TRBD1	14	CSAVDRGTNEKLFF	TGCAGCGCGGTGGACAGGGGAACTAATGAAAAACTGTTTTTT
TRBV5-1	TRBJ1-5	once	.	14	CASSPGQSGQPQHF	TGCGCCAGCAGCCCCGGACAGTCGGGTCAGCCCCAGCATTTT
TRBV6-1	TRBJ1-1	.	.	14	CASSEARPRQQAFF	TGTGCCAGCAGTGAAGCGCGGCCCCGCCAGCAAGCTTTCTTT
TRBV6-1	TRBJ2-7	once	.	12	CASSEKGDEQYF	TGTGCCAGCAGTGAGAAGGGCGACGAGCAGTACTTC
TRBV2	TRBJ2-2	medium-sized	TRBD2	15	CASGGLAGESGELFF	TGTGCCAGCGGAGGACTAGCGGGAGAGAGCGGGGAGCTGTTTTTT
TRBV4-2	TRBJ2-7	once	TRBD2	13	CASSMGLNYEQYF	TGTGCCAGCAGCATGGGACTAAATTACGAGCAGTACTTC
TRBV5-1	TRBJ2-2	.	TRBD1	15	CASSWGTGSDGELFF	TGCGCCAGCAGCTGGGGGACAGGGTCTGACGGGGAGCTGTTTTTT
TRBV19	TRBJ2-7	.	TRBD2	15	CASSMTPAGVGEQYF	TGTGCCAGTAGTATGACCCCAGCGGGAGTAGGGGAGCAGTACTTC
TRBV6-1	TRBJ2-2	.	.	14	CASWGPGVTGELFF	TGTGCCAGCTGGGGCCCCGGGGTCACCGGGGAGCTGTTTTTT
TRBV4-2	TRBJ1-2	.	TRBD1	16	CASSRPPKGQGYGYTF	TGTGCCAGCAGCCGTCCTCCCAAGGGACAGGGGTATGGCTACACCTTC
TRBV29-1	TRBJ1-4	once	.	11	CSGQSSEKLFF	TGCAGCGGACAGAGCTCCGAAAAACTGTTTTTT
TRBV10-3	TRBJ1-1	.	.	13	CAINGHSNTEAFF	TGTGCCATCAACGGACACTCGAACACTGAAGCTTTCTTT
TRBV7-2	TRBJ1-3	.	.	14	CASSLQSSGNTIYF	TGTGCCAGCAGCTTGCAGAGCTCTGGAAACACCATATATTTT
TRBV6-1	TRBJ2-4	.	TRBD2	16	CASSDLGGRVQNIQYF	TGTGCCAGCAGTGATCTAGGCGGGAGGGTCCAAAACATTCAGTACTTC
TRBV5-5	TRBJ2-7	.	.	16	CASSLEADSRGIEQYF	TGTGCCAGCAGCTTGGAAGCGGACAGCAGAGGTATCGAGCAGTACTTC
TRBV5-6	TRBJ1-2	.	TRBD1	15	CASSLVGQGARGYTF	TGTGCCAGCAGCTTGGTGGGACAGGGGGCGCGGGGCTACACCTTC
TRBV5-5	TRBJ1-5	once	TRBD1	16	CASSLQPGTVNQPQHF	TGTGCCAGCAGCTTGCAGCCCGGGACAGTCAATCAGCCCCAGCATTTT
TRBV5-6	TRBJ2-2	few	TRBD1	14	CASNRAGQGWELFF	TGTGCCAGCAACCGAGCGGGACAGGGGTGGGAGCTGTTTTTT
TRBV29-1	TRBJ1-1	.	TRBD1	12	CSVYRGQTEAFF	TGCAGCGTTTACAGGGGTCAGACTGAAGCTTTCTTT
TRBV2	TRBJ2-1	.	.	15	CASLSERAAYNEQFF	TGTGCCAGCCTAAGCGAGCGGGCCGCCTACAATGAGCAGTTCTTC